This section outlines one T cell receptor (beta chain) sequence together with its context. Its antigen is unknown. Stated time point: blood from clinic visit 5 months post-surgery; TSC patient then seizure free. This specimen belongs to a study of brain T cells in children with intractable seizures. Study conclusions and caveats: Patients' HCMV serostatus was unknown; virus specificity rests on CDR3 similarity alone.

The CDR3 consists of 11 residues. Trimming stripped 7 bases from V and 3 bases from J, with 6 bases between. Profiled with immunoSEQ multiplex PCR; TCRdb holds only in-frame clones, not every one. Among hundreds of thousands of clones, 85% to 95% were seen once, and the ten largest hold roughly 5.8%. This sample comprised peripheral blood, obtained less than 6 months after surgery. The receptor was derived from a boy younger than two with tuberous sclerosis and intractable seizures. The chain is built from TRBV12-3 or TRBV12-4 and TRBJ1-1; D call uncertain. CDR3 in amino acids: CASTMDTEAFF. DNA of the CDR3: TGTGCCAGCACCATGGACACTGAAGCTTTCTTT.